These 18 T cell receptor beta chains were sequenced from one sample in a study of T cell clonotyping in hematopoietic cell transplantation. The assay was immunoSEQ multiplex PCR, and TCRdb's table has in-frame clones only and misses some. The sample records 9,500 to 15,000 clones, approximately 89% being singletons. The sample consisted of peripheral blood mononuclear cells. The receptor source for this set is a human donor who either received an allogeneic hematopoietic cell transplant for a myeloid malignancy or was a related donor (not recorded which). Some clones in this sample may be carry-over from other donors' samples.

The V and J genes are TRBV6-5 and TRBJ1-2; weak D call: TRBD1 (5 bases). Deletions cut 6 bases from V and 4 bases from J, with 12 bases between. CDR3 length: 13 amino acids. Looked up from germline, CDR1 is MNHEY and CDR2 is SVGAGI. CDR3 in DNA: TGTGCCAGCAGCATGACAGCGATCTATGGCTACACCTTC. The encoded protein is CASSMTAIYGYTF.

The chain employs TRBV7-6 and TRBJ2-7; D not certain. V dropped 1 base and J dropped 0 bases, with 13 bases sitting between them. Germline CDR1 is SGHVS and CDR2 is FNYEAQ. This CDR3 spans 16 amino acids. CDR3 protein: CASSLEPRRSSYEQYF. CDR3 DNA: TGTGCCAGCAGCTTAGAACCCCGACGCAGCTCCTACGAGCAGTACTTC.

V gene TRBV7-2 combines with J gene TRBJ1-2; D is undetermined. The CDR3 runs 14 residues. The germline V gene encodes CDR1 SGHTA and CDR2 FQGNSA. V was trimmed by 0 bases and J by 4 bases, leaving 9 bases between them. The CDR3 region is CASSLADEFYGYTF. The CDR3 nucleotides are TGTGCCAGCAGCTTAGCGGACGAATTCTATGGCTACACCTTC.

This rearrangement joins TRBV5-4 to TRBJ1-5, with TRBD1 matching 7 bases. Losses at the gene ends were 5 bases for V and 0 bases for J; bases not matched to a gene: 5. The CDR3 contains 15 residues. Germline V lookup: CDR1 SGHNT, CDR2 YYREEE (reference sequence). For the CDR3, the DNA is TGTGCCAGCAGTTTTGGGACAGATAGCAATCAGCCCCAGCATTTT. It is translated as CASSFGTDSNQPQHF.

This clone has just one count. V and J are TRBV6-5 and TRBJ2-3; tentative D call: TRBD1 (6 bases). This CDR3 is 12 amino acids long. Germline CDR1 and CDR2: MNHEY and SVGAGI. The V end was cut by 2 bases, the J end by 6 bases, with 6 bases between. The CDR3 DNA reads TGTGCCAGCAGTTACAGGGGGGATACGCAGTATTTT. This gives the protein CASSYRGDTQYF.

The J gene is TRBJ1-3, the V gene TRBV7-9; 7 nucleotides agree with TRBD1. The CDR3 runs to 14 residues. Trimming took 4 bases from V and 1 from J; bases not matched to a gene: 1. Per the germline V gene, CDR1 is SEHNR and CDR2 is FQNEAQ (reference sequence). The CDR3 DNA reads as TGTGCCAGCAGCTCAGGGGGGTCTGGAAACACCATATATTTT. Residues: CASSSGGSGNTIYF. The whole variable domain, filled in from reference TRBV7-9 and TRBJ1-3, reads DTGVSQNPRHKITKRGQNVTFRCDPISEHNRLYWYRQTLGQGPEFLTYFQNEAQLEKSRLLSDRFSAERPKGSFSTLEIQRTEQGDSAMYLCASSSGGSGNTIYFGEGSWLTVV.

The V and J genes are TRBV25-1 and TRBJ2-5; D is uncertain. Germline CDR1 reads MGHDK; CDR2 reads SYGVNS. The CDR3 loop spans 17 amino acids. Trimming pared 2 bases from V and 0 bases from J, leaving 16 bases between. The CDR3 loop is CASSEGVDGLHQETQYF. The CDR3 coding sequence is TGTGCCAGCAGTGAAGGGGTGGACGGGCTACACCAAGAGACCCAGTACTTC.

The genes are TRBV6-6 and TRBJ2-7; D remains ambiguous. V lost 6 bases, J lost 0 bases, and 12 bases lay in between. The CDR3 contains 14 residues. The germline CDR1 and CDR2 sequences are MNHNY and SVGAGI (reference sequence). Here the CDR3 DNA reads TGTGCCAGCAGCTCGCTCGAAAGCTCCTACGAGCAGTACTTC. Protein sequence: CASSSLESSYEQYF.

The CDR3 coding sequence is TGTGCCAGCAGCCAATTCAATCGACCGGGACAGGGGACAATCAACAGGGGTTCACCCCTCCACTTT. It codes for CASSQFNRPGQGTINRGSPLHF. The chain is built from TRBV4-2 and TRBJ1-6; TRBD1 matches 10 bases. V lost 2 bases and J lost 9; bases outside the gene matches: 25. This CDR3 comprises 22 residues. Germline V gene data show CDR1 as LGHNA and CDR2 as YNFKEQ.

The V and J genes are TRBV4-1 and TRBJ2-1, with TRBD2 matching 8 bases. This CDR3 is 19 amino acids long. Germline V gene lookup returns CDR1 MGHRA and CDR2 YSYEKL. J gave up 6 bases and V 2 bases, and 18 bases lay outside the gene matches. CDR3 coding DNA: TGCGCCAGCAGCCAACTAAGCGGGGGCCTTACTTTCTCGATCAATGAGCAGTTCTTC. Protein product: CASSQLSGGLTFSINEQFF.

The V gene is TRBV4-2, the J gene TRBJ1-6; D is unresolved. V dropped 1 base and J dropped 4 bases, with 11 bases sitting between them. This CDR3 has 16 residues. From germline, CDR1 is LGHNA and CDR2 YNFKEQ. The CDR3 nucleotides read TGTGCCAGCAGCCAAGGTGCAGGTGGTTATAATTCACCCCTCCACTTT. Protein product: CASSQGAGGYNSPLHF.

The J gene is TRBJ2-1, the V gene TRBV5-1; TRBD2 might be the D (5 bases). Germline CDR1 SGHRS, CDR2 YFSETQ. This CDR3 has 12 residues. V lost 1 base to trimming and J lost 7 bases, with 6 bases between them. The DNA of the CDR3 is TGCGCCAGCAGCTTGCCGGGGAATGAGCAGTTCTTC. Translated, it gives CASSLPGNEQFF.

The chain uses TRBV30 and TRBJ2-4; D uncertain. Germline-derived CDR1 and CDR2 are GTSNPN and SVGIG (reference sequence). V dropped 4 bases and J dropped 0 bases, with 13 bases sitting between them. This CDR3 region has 15 residues. CDR3 residues: CAWTPPPGAKNIQYF. The DNA of the CDR3 is TGTGCCTGGACCCCCCCGCCGGGAGCCAAAAACATTCAGTACTTC.

CDR3 in amino acids: CASSVIADTLSEQFF. CDR3 in DNA: TGTGCCAGCAGCGTAATCGCGGATACCTTGAGTGAGCAGTTCTTC. The chain is built from TRBV9 and TRBJ2-1; D gene unclear. Trimming took off 1 base at V and 9 bases at J, with 17 bases between the two ends. Germline CDR1 reads SGDLS; CDR2 reads YYNGEE. The CDR3 extends over 15 amino acids.

J is TRBJ2-7 and V is TRBV7-9, with 7 bases lining up with TRBD1. The CDR3 spans 14 residues. V dropped 6 bases and J dropped 0; count of bases not matched to a gene: 5. Per germline, CDR1 SEHNR and CDR2 FQNEAQ (reference sequence). CDR3 residues: CASRRGDSSYEQYF. CDR3 sequence (DNA): TGTGCCAGCAGGCGAGGGGACAGCTCCTACGAGCAGTACTTC.

The chain employs TRBV15 and TRBJ1-2; no clear D. Germline lookup yields CDR1 LNHNV and CDR2 YYDKDF (reference sequence). Trimming stripped 0 bases from V and 3 bases from J, with 14 bases between. CDR3 length: 16 amino acids. The chain's CDR3 is CATSRDLQTADYGYTF. For the CDR3, the DNA is TGTGCCACCAGCAGAGATCTACAGACGGCGGACTATGGCTACACCTTC. Supplemented by reference TRBV15 and TRBJ1-2, the full variable domain reads DAMVIQNPRYQVTQFGKPVTLSCSQTLNHNVMYWYQQKSSQAPKLLFHYYDKDFNNEADTPDNFQSRRPNTSFCFLDIRSPGLGDTAMYLCATSRDLQTADYGYTFGSGTRLTVV.

The chain carries TRBV2 and TRBJ1-6; D remains ambiguous. V lost 3 bases and J 7 bases, leaving 7 bases between the germline ends. Germline loops: CDR1 SNHLY, CDR2 FYNNEI. This CDR3 has 13 amino acids. CDR3 residues: CASSDSANSPLHF. The CDR3 DNA follows: TGTGCCAGCAGTGATTCGGCAAATTCACCCCTCCACTTT.

This chain joins TRBV23-1 and TRBJ1-2; 8 bases match TRBD1. TRBV23-1 falls under the ORF class, with uncertain function. Trimming took 4 bases from V and 7 from J; bases not matched to a gene: 11. The CDR3 is 15 amino acids. The CDR3 sequence is CASSRWQGALCGYTF. DNA of the CDR3: TGCGCCAGCAGTCGGTGGCAGGGGGCTCTTTGTGGCTACACCTTC.